Sequencing of this T cell receptor beta chain was carried out in a study of blood T cell repertoires in COVID-19. Original handling: The authors estimated nucleated cell counts from reference gene primer amplification. Here immunoSEQ multiplex PCR was the method, and the copy in TCRdb shows in-frame clones only, minus some. That table gives V, J and clone size, and the DNA gave D and trimming. The sample yields 120,000 or so clones, more than 75% seen once. Germline V CDR1 and CDR2: MDHEN, SYDVKM. The CDR3 is 12 residues long. With V trimmed by 6 bases and J by 8 bases, 6 bases remained unmatched. This receptor was identified in a man aged 55 to 70 with COVID-19, enrolled during active disease. Sequencing input: peripheral blood. The V call is TRBV28, the J call TRBJ1-1; 7 bases are a match to TRBD1. Here the CDR3 DNA reads TGTGCCAGCAGGACAGGGACATCCGAAGCTTTCTTT. Its protein is CASRTGTSEAFF. The full variable domain, rest sourced from reference TRBV28 and TRBJ1-1, is DVKVTQSSRYLVKRTGEKVFLECVQDMDHENMFWYRQDPGLGLRLIYFSYDVKMKEKGDIPEGYSVSREKKERFSLILESASTNQTSMYLCASRTGTSEAFFGQGTRLTVV.